This T cell receptor beta chain was found in a study of blood T cell dynamics during melanoma immunotherapy. Turning to the study itself: First-line therapy was either pembrolizumab or nivolumab with ipilimumab for metastatic melanoma.

As to time point: pre-treatment baseline. Trimming took 3 bases from V and 4 from J, leaving 16 bases between them. The length of the CDR3 is 15 residues. Germline lookup yields CDR1 ENHRY and CDR2 SYGVKD. The method was immunoSEQ multiplex PCR; TCRdb's version includes in-frame clones alone and lacks a portion of them. The table includes around 26,000 clones, around 88% detected once. The TCR comes from a human donor with melanoma. The source was blood, collected from a patient treated with checkpoint blockade. The V gene is TRBV10-3, the J gene TRBJ2-7, with D tentatively TRBD2 (6 bases). The CDR3 here is CAISDMAGRGYEQYF. The CDR3 DNA follows: TGTGCCATCAGTGATATGGCGGGAAGAGGGTACGAGCAGTACTTC.